The entry below gives a single T cell receptor (beta chain) sequence along with its context. The data derive from a study of tumor-infiltrating lymphocytes in oesophageal squamous cell carcinoma. TCRdb re-called the PCR reads with MiXCR, one entry per CDR3 protein. The sample includes some 21,000 distinct CDR3 sequences, around 38% of them seen just once. The sequencing sample was made of normal esophageal tissue next to the tumor. The sequence was obtained from a male donor with esophageal squamous cell carcinoma.

The CDR3 sequence: CASSLQGSGELFF. Here the CDR3 DNA reads TGTGCCAGCAGTCTCCAGGGGTCCGGGGAGCTGTTTTTT. The rearrangement links TRBV27 to TRBJ2-2; possible D gene TRBD1, 6 bases. The germline CDR1 and CDR2 sequences are MNHEY and SMNVEV (reference sequence). Deletions cut 5 bases from V and 6 bases from J, with 10 bases between. The CDR3 sequence is 13 residues long.